The 19 T cell receptor beta chains reported below all come from one sample, sequenced in a study of T cells in Graves' hyperthyroidism and ophthalmopathy. RNA transcripts served as the template for amplifying TCR beta CDR3 regions. The HTBI primer set drove a first-round RT-PCR of the TCR CDR3. TCRdb re-called the multiplex PCR reads with MiXCR, one entry per CDR3 protein. The sample has about 550,000 distinct CDR3 sequences, roughly 20% seen once. Sequenced sample: blood. The receptors originated from a man aged 18 to 30 with Graves' hyperthyroidism.

This clonotype was observed many times. This chain connects TRBV28 to TRBJ2-7; TRBD2 matches at 9 bases. The CDR3 totals 13 residues. Germline V gives CDR1 MDHEN, CDR2 SYDVKM. V lost 6 bases, J lost 4 bases, and 4 bases stayed unmatched. The CDR3 here is CASRASGVYEQYF. CDR3 in DNA: TGTGCCAGCAGGGCTAGCGGGGTGTACGAGCAGTACTTC.

The genes are TRBV20-1 and TRBJ2-5; TRBD1 agrees at 7 bases. The CDR3 covers 14 residues. Germline trimming cut 6 bases from V and 5 bases from J; bases unmatched to any gene: 12. Germline values: CDR1 DFQATT, CDR2 SNEGSKA (reference sequence). CDR3 sequence reads: CSAHDRVGRETQYF. CDR3 DNA: TGCAGTGCACATGACAGGGTGGGAAGGGAGACCCAGTACTTC.

The V gene is TRBV6-1, the J gene TRBJ1-3, with D uncertain. The ends were cut back, 7 bases at V and 0 bases at J, with 7 bases in the middle. Per the germline V gene, CDR1 is MNHNS and CDR2 is SASEGT. The CDR3 extends over 13 amino acids. In nucleotides, the CDR3 is TGTGCCAGCACCTTCGTCTCTGGAAACACCATATATTTT. Protein: CASTFVSGNTIYF.

In this sample, this clonotype turned up many times. The chain employs TRBV7-2 and TRBJ2-7; maybe TRBD2 (5 bases). The CDR3 sequence is 14 residues long. V was clipped by 3 bases and J by 4 bases, with 13 bases between them. CDR1 and CDR2 from the germline V gene are SGHTA and FQGNSA. For the CDR3, the DNA is TGTGCCAGCAGCTTCCGTAGGACGGGATACGAGCAGTACTTC. Its protein product is CASSFRRTGYEQYF.

This sequence joins TRBV7-2 and TRBJ2-5; 8 bases line up with TRBD1. CDR1 SGHTA and CDR2 FQGNSA come from the germline V gene. The CDR3 contains 14 residues. V lost 1 base to trimming and J lost 5 bases; unmatched junction nucleotides: 3. The CDR3 DNA follows: TGTGCCAGCAGCTTAGGTGGACAGGGCGAGACCCAGTACTTC. Its protein product is CASSLGGQGETQYF.

The chain couples TRBV7-9 to TRBJ2-5, with no clear D. Germline loops: CDR1 SEHNR, CDR2 FQNEAQ (reference sequence). This CDR3 is built from 15 residues. Trimming took off 5 bases at V and 3 bases at J, with 16 bases between the two ends. In nucleotides, the CDR3 is TGTGCCAGCAGCGTTTACCTCGAGGTTAAAGAGACCCAGTACTTC. It is translated as CASSVYLEVKETQYF.

The rearrangement joins TRBV7-4 to TRBJ2-7; D may correspond to TRBD1 or TRBD2 (6 bases each). Trimming pared 1 base from V and 4 bases from J, leaving 17 bases between. This CDR3 contains 16 residues. Germline V gene data show CDR1 as SGHVT and CDR2 as SQSDAQ. CDR3 nucleotide sequence: TGTGCCAGCAGCTTAGAGGGGGAGGATATTCGGTACGAGCAGTACTTC. This encodes CASSLEGEDIRYEQYF.

V and J are TRBV7-2 and TRBJ2-2; no clear D gene. There are 13 residues in the CDR3. Per the germline V gene, CDR1 is SGHTA and CDR2 is FQGNSA. Deletions cut 3 bases from V and 8 bases from J, with 10 bases between. The CDR3 protein is CASSFGRRGELFF. CDR3 DNA: TGTGCCAGCAGCTTCGGCCGCAGGGGGGAGCTGTTTTTT.

The table lists this clonotype with many counts. The rearrangement uses TRBV12-3 or TRBV12-4 and TRBJ1-2; the D is unclear. The CDR3 runs to 13 residues. Trimming took off 2 bases at V and 2 bases at J, with 6 bases between the two ends. The chain's CDR3 is CASSLSENYGYTF. As DNA, the CDR3 is TGTGCCAGCAGTTTAAGTGAGAACTATGGCTACACCTTC.

This chain uses TRBV5-1 with TRBJ2-7; 9 positions agree with TRBD1. With V trimmed by 1 base and J by 5 bases, 7 bases remained unmatched. Germline V lookup: CDR1 SGHRS, CDR2 YFSETQ. The length of the CDR3 is 15 residues. The CDR3 DNA reads TGCGCCAGCAGCTTGCAGGGACAGGGAAGGGACGAGCAGTACTTC. This sequence encodes CASSLQGQGRDEQYF.

This clonotype was recorded at least ten times. The CDR3 DNA reads TGTGCCTGGAGTGTGGGTGATGGAAACACCATATATTTT. As protein: CAWSVGDGNTIYF. V usage is TRBV30 and J usage is TRBJ1-3; D is unclear. The CDR3 consists of 13 residues. V was trimmed by 0 bases and J by 3 bases, leaving 6 bases between them. Germline CDR1 and CDR2: GTSNPN and SVGIG (reference sequence).

The chain carries TRBV19 and TRBJ1-5; no clear D. The length of the CDR3 is 16 residues. V lost 2 bases, J lost 0 bases, and 11 bases lay in between. From germline, CDR1 is LNHDA and CDR2 SQIVND (reference sequence). CDR3 nucleotides: TGTGCCAGTAGTATAAGGCCGCAACCTAGCAATCAGCCCCAGCATTTT. Translation gives CASSIRPQPSNQPQHF. Together with reference TRBV19 and TRBJ1-5, the CDR3 gives the full variable domain: DGGITQSPKYLFRKEGQNVTLSCEQNLNHDAMYWYRQDPGQGLRLIYYSQIVNDFQKGDIAEGYSVSREKKESFPLTVTSAQKNPTAFYLCASSIRPQPSNQPQHFGDGTRLSIL.

This clonotype was detected ten times or more. V is TRBV24-1 and J is TRBJ2-5; D gene ambiguous. Per germline, CDR1 KGHDR and CDR2 SFDVKD. With 0 bases removed from V and 10 bases from J, the gap between germline ends came to 8 bases. The CDR3 is 12 amino acids. The CDR3 sequence is CATSDLNRNQYF. CDR3 nucleotides: TGTGCCACCAGTGATTTGAACAGAAACCAGTACTTC.

This clonotype showed up many times. The V gene is TRBV6-5, the J gene TRBJ2-7; 7 nucleotides line up with TRBD1. V dropped 5 bases and J dropped 4; count of bases not matched to a gene: 14. Germline assignment: CDR1 MNHEY and CDR2 SVGAGI. CDR3 length equals 16 residues. This chain's CDR3 is CASSPPRGREKYEQYF. The CDR3 DNA follows: TGTGCCAGCAGTCCACCGAGGGGGCGCGAAAAATACGAGCAGTACTTC.

Ten or more counts support this clonotype. The V and J genes are TRBV28 and TRBJ2-7; 7 bases are shared with TRBD1. The CDR3 runs 14 residues. Per the germline V gene, CDR1 is MDHEN and CDR2 is SYDVKM. Trimming removed 6 bases from V and 4 bases from J; junction bases left unmatched: 9. CDR3: CASSTGDSVYEQYF. In DNA form, the CDR3 reads TGTGCCAGCAGCACCGGGGACAGTGTTTACGAGCAGTACTTC.

The rearrangement joins TRBV20-1 to TRBJ2-6; D not resolved. V was trimmed by 1 base and J by 0 bases, leaving 7 bases between them. Germline V gene sequence: CDR1 DFQATT, CDR2 SNEGSKA (reference sequence). CDR3 length: 15 amino acids. CDR3 in DNA: TGCAGTGCTAGAGTTGGAAGCTCTGGGGCCAACGTCCTGACTTTC. Translated: CSARVGSSGANVLTF.

This clonotype showed up many times. The rearrangement links TRBV15 to TRBJ1-5, with no clear D. CDR3 length: 16 residues. V lost 0 bases to trimming and J lost 0 bases, with 9 bases between them. The germline gives CDR1 LNHNV, CDR2 YYDKDF (reference sequence). The CDR3 loop reads CATSRDRQTSNQPQHF. CDR3 DNA sequence: TGTGCCACCAGCAGAGATCGGCAGACTAGCAATCAGCCCCAGCATTTT.

The chain joins TRBV6-1 to TRBJ1-5; D remains unclear. Looked up from germline, CDR1 is MNHNS and CDR2 is SASEGT. Trimming cost V 4 bases and J 0 bases, with 10 bases left between them. The length of the CDR3 is 15 residues. For the CDR3, the DNA is TGTGCCAGCAGTGTAGGGTGGTCTAGCAATCAGCCCCAGCATTTT. Translated, it gives CASSVGWSSNQPQHF.

V gene TRBV5-5 combines with J gene TRBJ1-5, with D possibly being TRBD1 (6 bases). V shed 3 bases and J shed 2 bases, with 15 bases lying between them. Germline V lookup: CDR1 SGHKS, CDR2 YYEKEE (reference sequence). The CDR3 runs to 16 residues. The CDR3 here is CASSWTGGRGNQPQHF. DNA of the CDR3: TGTGCCAGCAGCTGGACGGGGGGCCGGGGCAATCAGCCCCAGCATTTT.